The entry below describes one TCR beta chain. Its antigen is as yet unknown. This may arise from a read error, as a much more abundant clone is one base away. This sample's RNA came from whole unsorted tissue. TCRbeta libraries were built with three rounds of nested PCR, modified from ARM-PCR. Each CDR3 protein gets one entry after TCRdb re-called the multiplex PCR reads with MiXCR. The table includes under 150,000 distinct CDR3 sequences, 66% detected once. The entry originates in a study of tumor and adjacent non-tumor tissue in lung cancer. Study information: The patients, 10 men and a handful of women, were about 31 to 80 with stage I to III disease.

Per germline, CDR1 MNHEY and CDR2 SVGAGI. The CDR3 spans 16 residues. V shed 10 bases and J 3 bases; nucleotides not matched to a gene: 14. General observations from the study: Significantly higher TCR diversity was found in tumor than normal lung. Normal lung showed higher cumulative top 100 clone frequency than tumor.

This chain joins TRBV6-5 and TRBJ1-2, with TRBD1 matching over 10 bases. The receptor was isolated from a man aged 55 to 70 with small cell lung cancer. Sample: lung tumor tissue. The chain's CDR3 is CATVPRDRGRDYGYTF. The CDR3 coding sequence is TGTGCCACAGTGCCGAGAGACAGGGGGCGCGACTATGGCTACACCTTC.